This passage covers 15 T cell receptor beta chains from one sample sequenced in a study of T cell repertoires in cytomegalovirus infection. These receptors' targets are unknown. TCRdb reprocessed the reads via MiXCR and lists one record per CDR3 protein. The repertoire holds approximately 590,000 distinct CDR3 sequences, with almost 40% as singletons. This specimen was cultured PBMCs, taken from culture after CMV antigen stimulation. The receptors come from a human donor in good health (CMV status not recorded). Some clones in this sample may be carry-over from other donors' samples.

This clonotype was seen more than once but under ten times. CDR3 region: CASSQGGAWETQYF. DNA of the CDR3: TGTGCCAGCAGCCAAGGGGGAGCATGGGAGACCCAGTACTTC. This chain links TRBV7-2 with TRBJ2-5; perhaps TRBD1 as D (6 bases). Trimming took 5 bases from V and 5 from J, leaving 15 bases between them. The CDR3 spans 14 residues. CDR1 SGHTA and CDR2 FQGNSA come from the germline V gene.

The chain carries TRBV7-2 and TRBJ1-2; D not certain. V was trimmed by 5 bases and J by 5 bases, leaving 12 bases between them. The germline CDR1 and CDR2 sequences are SGHTA and FQGNSA. The CDR3 consists of 13 residues. The CDR3 protein is CASSRDDGYGYTF. The CDR3 DNA sequence: TGTGCCAGCAGCCGCGACGACGGTTATGGCTACACCTTC. Together with reference TRBV7-2 and TRBJ1-2, the CDR3 gives the full variable domain: GAGVSQSPSNKVTEKGKDVELRCDPISGHTALYWYRQSLGQGLEFLIYFQGNSAPDKSGLPSDRFSAERTGGSVSTLTIQRTQQEDSAVYLCASSRDDGYGYTFGSGTRLTVV.

V is TRBV2 and J is TRBJ2-7; 7 bases align to TRBD1. V lost 9 bases and J lost 4; bases outside the gene matches: 9. CDR3 size: 13 residues. The V gene's germline CDR1 is SNHLY and CDR2 FYNNEI. DNA for the CDR3: TGTGCCAGTGCCGGGACAGCTTCGTACGAGCAGTACTTC. As protein: CASAGTASYEQYF. The full variable domain, in which reference TRBV2 and TRBJ2-7 provide the parts outside the CDR3, is EPEVTQTPSHQVTQMGQEVILRCVPISNHLYFYWYRQILGQKVEFLVSFYNNEISEKSEIFDDQFSVERPDGSNFTLKIRSTKLEDSAMYFCASAGTASYEQYFGPGTRLTVT.

The gene calls are TRBV7-2 and TRBJ1-1; D unresolved. V was pared by 4 bases and J by 8 bases, with 11 bases between. Germline-derived CDR1 and CDR2 are SGHTA and FQGNSA. This CDR3 has 12 residues. The CDR3 DNA is TGTGCCAGCAGCTCCCTTGTCCGGGAAGCTTTCTTT. This gives the protein CASSSLVREAFF.

V usage is TRBV3-1 and J usage is TRBJ2-7; 8 nucleotides line up with TRBD2. CDR1 LGHDT and CDR2 YNNKEL come from the germline V gene (reference sequence). V lost 6 bases, J lost 0 bases, and 4 bases stayed unmatched. The CDR3 runs 14 residues. The CDR3 DNA sequence: TGTGCCAGCAGGTCGGGGGGGGCCTCCTACGAGCAGTACTTC. Residues: CASRSGGASYEQYF.

The chain recombines TRBV7-2 with TRBJ2-5; D ambiguous. CDR3 length: 11 amino acids. Germline lookup yields CDR1 SGHTA and CDR2 FQGNSA. The V end was cut by 3 bases, the J end by 9 bases, with 8 bases between. DNA for the CDR3: TGTGCCAGCAGCTTTAGTGATTCCCAGTACTTC. The encoded protein is CASSFSDSQYF.

The CDR3: CASSQFRQGRTEAFF. The CDR3 DNA follows: TGTGCCAGCAGCCAATTCAGACAGGGTCGCACTGAAGCTTTCTTT. The chain has TRBV6-2 or TRBV6-3 and TRBJ1-1; 7 nucleotides align to TRBD1. The CDR3 spans 15 residues. CDR1 and CDR2 (germline): MNHEY, SVGEGT. The trim removed 6 bases at V and 4 bases at J, leaving 11 bases unmatched.

The CDR3 DNA follows: TGTGCCAGCAGTTACTCGACAGGTCAGGAGACCCAGTACTTC. Protein: CASSYSTGQETQYF. V and J are TRBV6-2 or TRBV6-3 and TRBJ2-5, with D perhaps matching TRBD1 (6 bases). V was cut by 0 bases and J by 5 bases, with 10 bases left in between. The CDR3 totals 14 residues. The germline V gene encodes CDR1 MNHEY and CDR2 SVGEGT.

The V call is TRBV4-1, the J call TRBJ1-1; no firm D call. Deletions cut 1 base from V and 4 bases from J, with 7 bases between. The V gene's germline CDR1 is MGHRA and CDR2 YSYEKL. The CDR3 is 13 amino acids. CDR3 DNA: TGCGCCAGCAGCCAAGGTACAGTCACTGAAGCTTTCTTT. Protein sequence: CASSQGTVTEAFF.

This chain connects TRBV7-2 to TRBJ2-6; D not certain. The germline gives CDR1 SGHTA, CDR2 FQGNSA. With 4 bases removed from V and 3 bases from J, the gap between germline ends came to 19 bases. The CDR3 runs 18 residues. The CDR3 DNA follows: TGTGCCAGCAGCTCTACCCCCAGGAGTGGTCGTGGGGCCAACGTCCTGACTTTC. It is translated as CASSSTPRSGRGANVLTF.

V and J are TRBV7-9 and TRBJ1-2, with 7 bases lining up with TRBD1. Germline CDR1 is SEHNR and CDR2 is FQNEAQ (reference sequence). The CDR3 sequence is 13 residues long. V trimming: 2 bases; J trimming: 7 bases; junction bases outside the gene matches: 4. CDR3 residues: CASSLTGEGGYTF. The CDR3 nucleotides are TGTGCCAGCAGCTTAACAGGGGAAGGTGGCTACACCTTC.

This clonotype was seen a few times. The chain is built from TRBV7-2 and TRBJ1-6; no clear D gene. Germline V gene data show CDR1 as SGHTA and CDR2 as FQGNSA. The CDR3 extends over 13 amino acids. The V gene lost 6 bases and the J gene lost 8 bases, with 11 bases spanning the gap. The CDR3 DNA is TGTGCCAGCAGTGAAAACCTTGATTCACCCCTCCACTTT. It translates to CASSENLDSPLHF.

The rearrangement joins TRBV11-3 to TRBJ2-5; TRBD2 matches 8 bases. The CDR3 sequence is 17 residues long. Germline V gene sequence: CDR1 SGHNT, CDR2 YENEEA. The V and J ends lost 1 base and 2 bases, in that order; junction bases with no gene match: 9. CDR3 residues: CASSLGGPGGLQETQYF. The CDR3 DNA is TGTGCCAGCAGCTTAGGTGGACCGGGAGGGTTGCAAGAGACCCAGTACTTC.

This rearrangement joins TRBV10-3 to TRBJ2-7; D assignment may be TRBD1 or TRBD2 (5 bases each). This CDR3 contains 14 residues. The germline V gene encodes CDR1 ENHRY and CDR2 SYGVKD. The ends were cut back, 0 bases at V and 6 bases at J, with 12 bases in the middle. The CDR3: CAISESGTLLEQYF. CDR3 bases: TGTGCCATCAGTGAGTCGGGGACCCTACTCGAGCAGTACTTC.

In this sample, this clonotype turned up a few times. The chain combines TRBV11-2 with TRBJ2-7; TRBD1 is a possible D gene (5 bases). The CDR3 loop spans 14 amino acids. The germline V gene encodes CDR1 SGHAT and CDR2 FQNNGV. V dropped 4 bases and J dropped 3 bases, with 13 bases sitting between them. CDR3 residues: CASSSAAGFYEQYF. The CDR3 DNA is TGTGCCAGCAGCTCCGCCGCAGGGTTCTACGAGCAGTACTTC. The entire variable domain, with the rest obtained from reference TRBV11-2 and TRBJ2-7, is as follows: EAGVAQSPRYKIIEKRQSVAFWCNPISGHATLYWYQQILGQGPKLLIQFQNNGVVDDSQLPKDRFSAERLKGVDSTLKIQPAKLEDSAVYLCASSSAAGFYEQYFGPGTRLTVT.